One sample yielded the 28 T cell receptor beta chains listed below, sequenced in a study of T cells in Graves' hyperthyroidism and ophthalmopathy. The TCR beta CDR3 regions underwent amplification using RNA transcripts as the source. TCR CDR3 underwent first-round RT-PCR with the HTBI primer set. Via MiXCR, TCRdb re-called the multiplex PCR reads, giving one row per CDR3 protein. The sample includes roughly 570,000 distinct CDR3 sequences, 46% of them seen just once. The material sequenced was peripheral blood or thyroid tissue (not recorded which). These TCRs come from an adult woman with Graves' disease, either hyperthyroidism or ophthalmopathy (not recorded which).

This clonotype was detected many times. The rearrangement joins TRBV5-8 to TRBJ1-2; TRBD1 agrees at 7 bases. Germline values: CDR1 SGHTS, CDR2 YDEGEE. Trimming took 5 bases from V and 6 from J; bases not matched to a gene: 7. This CDR3 is 13 amino acids long. The CDR3 nucleotides are TGTGCCAGCAGGGGACAGCTCTGGGATGGCTACACCTTC. Protein product: CASRGQLWDGYTF.

The V gene is TRBV12-3 or TRBV12-4, the J gene TRBJ1-2; TRBD1 aligns across 7 bases. V lost 5 bases, J lost 6 bases, and 9 bases stayed unmatched. This CDR3 has 14 residues. The CDR3 sequence: CASSTLTGLNGYTF. Written as DNA, the CDR3 is TGTGCCAGCAGTACATTGACAGGGTTGAATGGCTACACCTTC.

This clonotype was seen only once. The chain is built from TRBV7-6 and TRBJ1-2; possibly TRBD1 for D (6 bases). Trimming left V 3 bases short and J 7 bases short, with 18 bases between. The V gene's germline CDR1 is SGHVS and CDR2 FNYEAQ. CDR3 length: 15 residues. CDR3 region: CASSFGGGALSGYTF. CDR3 in DNA: TGTGCCAGCAGCTTTGGAGGGGGAGCCCTCTCTGGCTACACCTTC.

This clonotype has a count of ten or more. This sequence joins TRBV4-1 and TRBJ2-7; 8 bases map to TRBD1. With V trimmed by 4 bases and J by 7 bases, 9 bases remained unmatched. Germline V lookup: CDR1 MGHRA, CDR2 YSYEKL. The CDR3 spans 14 residues. The CDR3 sequence: CASSPGTGAREQYF. The CDR3 coding sequence is TGCGCCAGCAGCCCTGGGACAGGAGCTCGGGAGCAGTACTTC.

In regard to this clonotype: One end of the junction varies from germline; a read error may be responsible. V usage is TRBV29-1 and J usage is TRBJ1-1; tentatively, D is TRBD1 (6 bases). CDR1 and CDR2 (germline): SQVTM, ANQGSEA. The CDR3 is made up of 12 amino acids. CDR3 nucleotides: TGCAGCTTAGGGACAACGAACACTGAAGCCTTCTTT. Protein: CSLGTTNTEAFF.

This chain uses TRBV7-9 with TRBJ1-1, with no clear D. The ends were cut back, 4 bases at V and 5 bases at J, with 14 bases in the middle. CDR1 SEHNR and CDR2 FQNEAQ come from the germline V gene (reference sequence). The CDR3 is 14 amino acids. CDR3 amino acids: CASSWGEGETEAFF. The CDR3 bases are TGTGCCAGCAGCTGGGGTGAGGGAGAGACTGAAGCTTTCTTT. Looking up the rest from reference TRBV7-9 and TRBJ1-1 gives the full variable domain: DTGVSQNPRHKITKRGQNVTFRCDPISEHNRLYWYRQTLGQGPEFLTYFQNEAQLEKSRLLSDRFSAERPKGSFSTLEIQRTEQGDSAMYLCASSWGEGETEAFFGQGTRLTVV.

J is TRBJ2-3 and V is TRBV5-1; no firm D call. Germline V gives CDR1 SGHRS, CDR2 YFSETQ. The CDR3 totals 14 residues. Trimming took 0 bases from V and 1 from J, leaving 6 bases between them. The CDR3 coding sequence is TGCGCCAGCAGCTTGGGACCGGGCACAGATACGCAGTATTTT. This translates into CASSLGPGTDTQYF.

This clonotype was found many times. This chain links TRBV18 with TRBJ2-5, with 9 bases that match TRBD1. Germline V gene data show CDR1 as KGHSH and CDR2 as LQKENI. V gave up 6 bases and J gave up 5 bases; unmatched junction bases: 7. The CDR3 extends over 14 amino acids. The CDR3 DNA reads TGTGCCAGCTCGCTCCGGGACAGGGATGAGACCCAGTACTTC. It yields the protein CASSLRDRDETQYF.

This clonotype showed up many times. V is TRBV6-5 and J is TRBJ2-5; possibly TRBD2 for D (6 bases). There are 15 residues in the CDR3. V lost 0 bases to trimming and J lost 5 bases, with 13 bases between them. CDR1 MNHEY and CDR2 SVGAGI come from the germline V gene. CDR3 sequence: CASSYSRGGGETQYF. DNA of the CDR3: TGTGCCAGCAGTTACTCGAGAGGTGGGGGGGAGACCCAGTACTTC.

The chain has TRBV2 and TRBJ1-5; a weak D match, TRBD1 (5 bases). The CDR3 covers 16 residues. The V gene's germline CDR1 is SNHLY and CDR2 FYNNEI. V lost 1 base to trimming and J lost 0 bases, with 10 bases between them. In DNA form, the CDR3 reads TGTGCCAGCAGTGAAGTGTGGGGCACTAGCAATCAGCCCCAGCATTTT. Amino acids: CASSEVWGTSNQPQHF. Looking up the rest from reference TRBV2 and TRBJ1-5 gives the full variable domain: EPEVTQTPSHQVTQMGQEVILRCVPISNHLYFYWYRQILGQKVEFLVSFYNNEISEKSEIFDDQFSVERPDGSNFTLKIRSTKLEDSAMYFCASSEVWGTSNQPQHFGDGTRLSIL.

This clonotype appeared many times. This rearrangement joins TRBV27 to TRBJ1-5; no clear D gene. The length of the CDR3 is 11 residues. Germline lookup yields CDR1 MNHEY and CDR2 SMNVEV (reference sequence). Deletions cut 8 bases from V and 6 bases from J, with 8 bases between. This CDR3 reads CASGSAQPQHF. CDR3 DNA sequence: TGTGCCAGCGGTTCGGCTCAGCCCCAGCATTTT.

This clonotype was counted a single time. This chain connects TRBV7-8 to TRBJ1-6; unclear D gene. The CDR3 consists of 15 residues. The V gene's germline CDR1 is SGHVS and CDR2 FQNEAQ. Trimming left V 1 base short and J 5 bases short, with 9 bases between. The DNA of the CDR3 is TGTGCCAGCAGCTTAGTTGTGCAGAATAATTCACCCCTCCACTTT. It yields the protein CASSLVVQNNSPLHF.

Concerning this clonotype: This may be a read error: a much more frequent sequence differs by one nucleotide. J is TRBJ2-3 and V is TRBV15; D call uncertain. This CDR3 has 16 amino acids. The V gene's germline CDR1 is LNHNV and CDR2 YYDKDF (reference sequence). V lost 1 base to trimming and J lost 1 base, with 12 bases between them. The CDR3 loop reads CATSRGEDQGTDTQYF. The CDR3 DNA reads TGTGCCACCAGCAGAGGAGAGGACCAGGGCACAGATACGCAGTATTTT.

This clonotype appeared many times. The CDR3 DNA follows: TGTGCCAGCAGTTTGAAGCCCGGGGGCAATCAGCCCCAGCATTTT. This codes for CASSLKPGGNQPQHF. The chain is built from TRBV28 and TRBJ1-5; D ambiguous. V lost 3 bases and J 2 bases, leaving 11 bases between the germline ends. Germline loops: CDR1 MDHEN, CDR2 SYDVKM. The CDR3 totals 15 residues.

The chain uses TRBV6-1 and TRBJ2-6; D is ambiguous. Per germline, CDR1 MNHNS and CDR2 SASEGT. CDR3 length: 16 residues. V shed 2 bases and J shed 2 bases, with 10 bases lying between them. The CDR3 protein is CASSEIPGPGANVLTF. The CDR3 DNA reads as TGTGCCAGCAGTGAAATCCCCGGGCCTGGGGCCAACGTCCTGACTTTC.

There are many counts of this clonotype. The V gene is TRBV30, the J gene TRBJ1-2, with D hard to call. CDR3 length: 14 amino acids. Germline lookup yields CDR1 GTSNPN and CDR2 SVGIG (reference sequence). The V gene lost 0 bases and the J gene lost 6 bases, with 14 bases spanning the gap. CDR3 region: CAWSVYSGMDGYTF. The CDR3 DNA is TGTGCCTGGAGTGTATACTCCGGGATGGATGGCTACACCTTC. Complete variable domain (other parts from reference TRBV30 and TRBJ1-2): SQTIHQWPATLVQPVGSPLSLECTVEGTSNPNLYWYRQAAGRGLQLLFYSVGIGQISSEVPQNLSASRPQDRQFILSSKKLLLSDSGFYLCAWSVYSGMDGYTFGSGTRLTVV.

The chain couples TRBV12-3 or TRBV12-4 to TRBJ2-5, with TRBD1 as a possible D gene (7 bases). V dropped 6 bases and J dropped 5 bases, with 16 bases sitting between them. This CDR3 region has 14 residues. Here the CDR3 reads CASSPQGGAETQYF. CDR3 nucleotides: TGTGCCAGCAGCCCTCAGGGGGGCGCGGAGACCCAGTACTTC.

The V call is TRBV10-2, the J call TRBJ2-5, with D tentatively TRBD1 or TRBD2 (5 bases each). CDR1 is WSHSY, CDR2 SAAADI, per germline. Trimming took 7 bases from V and 1 from J, leaving 19 bases between them. The CDR3 is 16 residues long. The CDR3 reads CASKKSRGEGQETQYF. For the CDR3, the DNA is TGCGCCAGCAAGAAATCAAGGGGCGAGGGCCAAGAGACCCAGTACTTC.

This clonotype was seen ten or more times. The genes are TRBV10-2 and TRBJ2-7; TRBD2 aligns across 7 bases. This CDR3 region has 15 residues. The germline CDR1 and CDR2 sequences are WSHSY and SAAADI. The V gene end was trimmed by 4 bases and the J gene end by 0 bases; junction bases not matched to a gene: 6. CDR3 residues: CASSAGGSLSYEQYF. The CDR3 coding sequence is TGCGCCAGCAGTGCTGGCGGGAGCCTCTCCTACGAGCAGTACTTC.

This clonotype was detected many times. This chain links TRBV7-9 with TRBJ1-4, with D perhaps matching TRBD1 (6 bases). The CDR3 sequence is 16 residues long. Trimming pared 6 bases from V and 0 bases from J, leaving 14 bases between. Per germline, CDR1 SEHNR and CDR2 FQNEAQ (reference sequence). In DNA, the CDR3 is TGTGCCAGCAGTTCCGGACAGCCCGCAACTAATGAAAAACTGTTTTTT. It encodes CASSSGQPATNEKLFF.

Many counts were recorded for this clonotype. The rearrangement joins TRBV20-1 to TRBJ1-2; 11 positions match TRBD1. The germline gives CDR1 DFQATT, CDR2 SNEGSKA (reference sequence). The ends lost 3 bases at V and 1 base at J; junction bases unmatched: 1. The CDR3 is made up of 14 amino acids. CDR3 nucleotides: TGCAGTGCTAGGGGGACAGGGGGTAACTATGGCTACACCTTC. This encodes CSARGTGGNYGYTF.

The chain links TRBV25-1 to TRBJ1-2; D remains ambiguous. In germline, CDR1 is MGHDK, CDR2 SYGVNS. The CDR3 is 13 amino acids. Trimming cost V 6 bases and J 4 bases, with 12 bases left between them. CDR3 DNA sequence: TGTGCCAGCAGCCCCGATATCGGCTATGGCTACACCTTC. It translates to CASSPDIGYGYTF.

In its sample, this clonotype was seen once. The chain couples TRBV15 to TRBJ1-5; weak D call: TRBD1 (5 bases). Germline assignment: CDR1 LNHNV and CDR2 YYDKDF (reference sequence). V lost 3 bases to trimming and J lost 2 bases, with 14 bases between them. The CDR3 is 16 amino acids. CDR3 in DNA: TGTGCCACCAGCAGGGGCATGGGGGGTGGCAATCAGCCCCAGCATTTT. Encoded protein: CATSRGMGGGNQPQHF.

CDR3 bases: TGTGCCAGCAGCGTCGGGGAGGCGTACACCATATATTTT. It codes for CASSVGEAYTIYF. V is TRBV5-6 and J is TRBJ1-3; no reliable D call. The V gene lost 4 bases and the J gene lost 8 bases, with 13 bases spanning the gap. The CDR3 runs to 13 residues. Per germline, CDR1 SGHDT and CDR2 YYEEEE.

This clonotype was detected many times. The gene calls are TRBV12-3 or TRBV12-4 and TRBJ1-2; the D gene is possibly TRBD1 (6 bases). The CDR3 is 14 residues long. The V end was cut by 4 bases, the J end by 7 bases, with 16 bases between. CDR3 protein: CASSSPVQGRGYTF. CDR3 sequence (DNA): TGTGCCAGCAGTTCTCCGGTACAGGGTCGTGGCTACACCTTC.

The chain joins TRBV20-1 to TRBJ1-5, with D tentatively TRBD1 (5 bases). The CDR3 sequence is 14 residues long. Germline-derived CDR1 and CDR2 are DFQATT and SNEGSKA (reference sequence). The V end lost 0 bases, the J end lost 8 bases, and 14 bases lay between the germline ends. CDR3 region: CSARDRGREEPQHF. The DNA of the CDR3 is TGCAGTGCTAGAGATCGGGGCAGGGAGGAGCCCCAGCATTTT.

This clonotype was found many times. The chain has TRBV6-5 and TRBJ1-6; unclear D gene. CDR1 MNHEY and CDR2 SVGAGI come from the germline V gene. Trimming stripped 2 bases from V and 9 bases from J, with 5 bases between. The length of the CDR3 is 12 residues. CDR3 in amino acids: CASSYRFSPLHF. The CDR3 DNA reads as TGTGCCAGCAGTTACCGGTTTTCACCCCTCCACTTT.

Here the CDR3 DNA reads TGCAGCGCCGATTATTGGAGTGAGCAGTTCTTC. Amino acids: CSADYWSEQFF. The V call is TRBV29-1, the J call TRBJ2-1; no clear D gene. Germline V gene data show CDR1 as SQVTM and CDR2 as ANQGSEA. Trimming shortened V by 7 bases and J by 9 bases, and 13 bases separated the two germline ends. There are 11 residues in the CDR3.